What follows are 29 T cell receptor beta chains derived from one specimen sequenced in a study of shared clonotypes between healthy human individuals. Here immunoSEQ multiplex PCR was the method, and the copy in TCRdb shows in-frame clones only, minus some. The profile covers 2.5 million or so clones, with roughly 92% appearing a single time and roughly 0.15% taken by the ten largest. The sample was naive CD4+ T cells sorted from blood. Subset reported: CD45RA+ positively selected. The receptors were gathered from a man aged 18 to 35 in good health.

DNA for the CDR3: TGTGCCAGCAGTTCGACGGGCCTCCCGCCGGAGCAGTACTTC. Amino acid sequence: CASSSTGLPPEQYF. The chain links TRBV27 to TRBJ2-7; D ambiguous. CDR3 length: 14 amino acids. Trimming pared 4 bases from V and 7 bases from J, leaving 17 bases between. Germline V gene lookup returns CDR1 MNHEY and CDR2 SMNVEV (reference sequence).

This chain connects TRBV28 to TRBJ1-2; unclear D gene. The V end lost 7 bases, the J end lost 4 bases, and 10 bases lay between the germline ends. Germline V gives CDR1 MDHEN, CDR2 SYDVKM. The CDR3 has 12 residues. In nucleotides, the CDR3 is TGTGCCAGCACCGCTAGGGTCTATGGCTACACCTTC. Protein: CASTARVYGYTF.

J is TRBJ1-1 and V is TRBV19; D unclear. Germline V CDR1 and CDR2: LNHDA, SQIVND (reference sequence). V was trimmed by 7 bases and J by 4 bases, leaving 16 bases between them. This CDR3 comprises 14 residues. The CDR3 loop is CASTKDFKRTEAFF. The CDR3 bases are TGTGCCAGTACTAAGGACTTTAAGCGCACTGAAGCTTTCTTT. The whole variable domain, filled in from reference TRBV19 and TRBJ1-1, reads DGGITQSPKYLFRKEGQNVTLSCEQNLNHDAMYWYRQDPGQGLRLIYYSQIVNDFQKGDIAEGYSVSREKKESFPLTVTSAQKNPTAFYLCASTKDFKRTEAFFGQGTRLTVV.

The J gene is TRBJ1-6, the V gene TRBV18; D unclear. The V end lost 6 bases, the J end lost 6 bases, and 18 bases lay between the germline ends. The CDR3 has 16 residues. Germline assignment: CDR1 KGHSH and CDR2 LQKENI. For the CDR3, the DNA is TGTGCCAGCTCGGCGGGGAGGGTCGCCGGTAATTCACCCCTCCACTTT. Protein: CASSAGRVAGNSPLHF.

The rearrangement joins TRBV19 to TRBJ2-2; D may correspond to TRBD1 or TRBD2 (6 bases each). V was shortened by 4 bases and J by 6 bases, with 27 bases between the two germline ends. Germline CDR1 reads LNHDA; CDR2 reads SQIVND (reference sequence). There are 19 residues in the CDR3. The CDR3 bases are TGTGCCAGTAGTACATATGGTCCCGGGGGCAGTAAGGGTTCCGGGGAGCTGTTTTTT. Translated: CASSTYGPGGSKGSGELFF.

The rearrangement uses TRBV27 and TRBJ2-7; 7 bases map to TRBD1. Germline V gene sequence: CDR1 MNHEY, CDR2 SMNVEV (reference sequence). Trimming cost V 3 bases and J 6 bases; bases outside gene matches: 14. The CDR3 sequence is 16 residues long. DNA for the CDR3: TGTGCCAGCAGTTTCTCCTTACTTGACAGGGCAGGCGAGCAGTACTTC. Residues: CASSFSLLDRAGEQYF.

This clone was observed once. This chain links TRBV6-1 with TRBJ1-6; no firm D call. The germline CDR1 and CDR2 sequences are MNHNS and SASEGT. This CDR3 is 14 amino acids long. V lost 3 bases and J lost 7, with 10 bases in between. CDR3: CASSEALVNSPLHF. In nucleotides, the CDR3 is TGTGCCAGCAGTGAGGCACTCGTAAATTCACCCCTCCACTTT.

This chain uses TRBV7-2 with TRBJ2-1, with 11 bases that match TRBD2. V shed 7 bases, J shed 8 bases, and the junction held 10 bases outside the gene matches. This CDR3 has 15 amino acids. CDR1 and CDR2 (germline): SGHTA, FQGNSA. The CDR3 loop is CASTLSRLAGHEQFF. CDR3 sequence (DNA): TGTGCCAGCACCCTTAGTCGACTAGCGGGACATGAGCAGTTCTTC.

V gene TRBV27 combines with J gene TRBJ1-1; D might be TRBD1 (5 bases). Trimming cost V 3 bases and J 0 bases, with 11 bases left between them. The CDR3 extends over 15 amino acids. The V gene's germline CDR1 is MNHEY and CDR2 SMNVEV (reference sequence). CDR3 sequence (DNA): TGTGCCAGCAGTTTTTATGGGACGGTGAACACTGAAGCTTTCTTT. Amino acids: CASSFYGTVNTEAFF.

The rearrangement joins TRBV5-4 to TRBJ1-1, with TRBD1 matching 7 bases. Germline assignment: CDR1 SGHNT and CDR2 YYREEE (reference sequence). V gave up 5 bases and J gave up 10 bases; unmatched junction bases: 11. This CDR3 spans 13 amino acids. CDR3 DNA sequence: TGTGCCAGCAGTCCCGACAGGGACCCAGGAGCTTTCTTT. Translated: CASSPDRDPGAFF. Full variable domain (outside the CDR3, taken from reference TRBV5-4 and TRBJ1-1): ETGVTQSPTHLIKTRGQQVTLRCSSQSGHNTVSWYQQALGQGPQFIFQYYREEENGRGNFPPRFSGLQFPNYSSELNVNALELDDSALYLCASSPDRDPGAFFGQGTRLTVV.

Comment on this clone: Other DNA sequences in the sample encode the same CDR3. This rearrangement joins TRBV7-9 to TRBJ1-3, with D perhaps TRBD1 (6 bases). CDR3 length: 13 residues. The V end lost 5 bases, the J end lost 4 bases, and 9 bases lay between the germline ends. From germline, CDR1 is SEHNR and CDR2 FQNEAQ (reference sequence). The CDR3: CASSLGTGNTIYF. The CDR3 DNA sequence: TGTGCCAGCAGCCTGGGGACAGGAAACACCATATATTTT.

V is TRBV14 and J is TRBJ1-6; D gene unclear. Germline V lookup: CDR1 SGHDN, CDR2 FVKESK. This CDR3 has 14 residues. The ends were cut back, 1 base at V and 7 bases at J, with 8 bases in the middle. CDR3 coding DNA: TGTGCCAGCAGCCAAGCCGTGGGAAATTCACCCCTCCACTTT. This gives the protein CASSQAVGNSPLHF.

The chain combines TRBV30 with TRBJ2-1, with no clear D. Germline CDR1 is GTSNPN and CDR2 is SVGIG (reference sequence). V was clipped by 3 bases and J by 0 bases, with 6 bases between them. The CDR3 has 13 amino acids. The CDR3 DNA sequence: TGTGCCTGGAGAACGGACTCCTACAATGAGCAGTTCTTC. Protein sequence: CAWRTDSYNEQFF.

The chain couples TRBV5-4 to TRBJ2-7; either TRBD1 or TRBD2 may fit D (6 bases each). The CDR3 sequence is 14 residues long. The V gene's germline CDR1 is SGHNT and CDR2 YYREEE (reference sequence). V lost 4 bases and J lost 2, with 13 bases in between. The CDR3 loop reads CASSGQGGTYEQYF. As DNA, the CDR3 is TGTGCCAGCAGCGGACAAGGGGGGACCTACGAGCAGTACTTC.

The chain joins TRBV6-6 to TRBJ2-1; tentatively, D is TRBD1 (8 bases). The CDR3 has 15 amino acids. V lost 5 bases and J 2 bases, leaving 13 bases between the germline ends. The germline V gene has CDR1 MNHNY and CDR2 SVGAGI (reference sequence). The CDR3 DNA reads TGTGCCAGCAGTACTACAGGGGGGGCCTACAATGAGCAGTTCTTC. It codes for CASSTTGGAYNEQFF.

CDR3 in amino acids: CASSLGSGAGGEQYF. The CDR3 DNA reads TGTGCCAGCAGCTTAGGTTCAGGGGCCGGGGGCGAGCAGTACTTC. The chain joins TRBV7-9 to TRBJ2-7; D may correspond to TRBD1 or TRBD2 (6 bases each). The CDR3 has 15 amino acids. Germline CDR1 SEHNR, CDR2 FQNEAQ (reference sequence). The V and J ends lost 1 base and 6 bases respectively, with 16 bases between them.

Of note for this clone: The same CDR3 also results from other DNA sequences found in this sample. This rearrangement joins TRBV2 to TRBJ2-2; tentatively, D is TRBD1 (6 bases). V shed 4 bases and J shed 0 bases, with 9 bases lying between them. Germline assignment: CDR1 SNHLY and CDR2 FYNNEI. The CDR3 contains 15 residues. DNA for the CDR3: TGTGCCAGCAGTGGGACAGCCTCGAACACCGGGGAGCTGTTTTTT. Translation gives CASSGTASNTGELFF.

The genes are TRBV25-1 and TRBJ2-7, with D tentatively TRBD1 (5 bases). This CDR3 has 13 amino acids. CDR1 and CDR2 from the germline V gene are MGHDK and SYGVNS. The CDR3 DNA sequence: TGTGCTGCTGTGGGGCCAGGGTTCAACGAGCAGTACTTC. It is translated as CAAVGPGFNEQYF.

V and J are TRBV6-5 and TRBJ1-2; possibly TRBD1 for D (6 bases). The V gene's germline CDR1 is MNHEY and CDR2 SVGAGI. Trimming removed 5 bases from V and 8 bases from J, with 15 bases in between. The CDR3 length is 13 residues. The CDR3 bases are TGTGCCAGCAGTCCCGCTGGGGGGCAAGGCTACACCTTC. Its protein is CASSPAGGQGYTF.

CDR3 in DNA: TGTGCCAGCAGCTTAGAAGAGGTGACCTACGAGCAGTACTTC. Protein: CASSLEEVTYEQYF. The chain carries TRBV7-9 and TRBJ2-7; unclear D gene. The V gene lost 1 base and the J gene lost 2 bases, with 9 bases spanning the gap. Germline V CDR1 and CDR2: SEHNR, FQNEAQ (reference sequence). The CDR3 covers 14 residues.

V usage is TRBV10-2 and J usage is TRBJ2-1, with TRBD2 matching 10 bases. V lost 5 bases to trimming and J lost 5 bases; unmatched junction nucleotides: 21. The germline CDR1 and CDR2 sequences are WSHSY and SAAADI. CDR3 length equals 20 residues. The CDR3 loop is CASSPIAGTSEVWRDNEQFF. DNA of the CDR3: TGCGCCAGCAGTCCTATCGCCGGGACTAGCGAGGTTTGGAGGGACAATGAGCAGTTCTTC.

V gene TRBV7-9 combines with J gene TRBJ2-2; TRBD2 is a possible D gene (6 bases). Per germline, CDR1 SEHNR and CDR2 FQNEAQ (reference sequence). The CDR3 has 16 residues. V gave up 4 bases and J gave up 2 bases, with 14 bases separating them. In nucleotides, the CDR3 is TGTGCCAGCAGCTCCCCGGCGGGGTCCAACACCGGGGAGCTGTTTTTT. Amino acid sequence: CASSSPAGSNTGELFF.

This clone was picked up one time. The CDR3 reads CASSSTWKAASTDTQYF. The CDR3 nucleotides are TGCGCCAGCAGCTCGACCTGGAAAGCGGCCAGCACAGATACGCAGTATTTT. The chain joins TRBV5-1 to TRBJ2-3; D might be TRBD2 (5 bases). Germline V gene sequence: CDR1 SGHRS, CDR2 YFSETQ. Trimming pared 3 bases from V and 0 bases from J, leaving 17 bases between. The CDR3 extends over 17 amino acids.

V and J are TRBV21-1 and TRBJ2-3; the DNA was not used to check the table's D call, TRBD2. TRBV21-1 represents a pseudogene. The CDR3 consists of 17 residues. The CDR3 loop is CASSKGRGRVPTDTQYF. Written as DNA, the CDR3 is TGTGCCAGCAGCAAAGGTCGCGGGAGGGTCCCTACAGATACGCAGTATTTT.

This clone has more than one count but fewer than ten. The same CDR3 arises from other DNA sequences in this sample as well. The V call is TRBV6-5, the J call TRBJ1-1; D may be TRBD1 (5 bases). Germline V gene lookup returns CDR1 MNHEY and CDR2 SVGAGI. Trimming cost V 2 bases and J 6 bases, with 10 bases left between them. The CDR3 is 13 amino acids. The CDR3 loop is CASSYTPGAEAFF. DNA of the CDR3: TGTGCCAGCAGTTACACCCCGGGGGCTGAAGCTTTCTTT.

This clone has more than one count but fewer than ten. This chain connects TRBV2 to TRBJ1-5; no firm D call. Germline V gives CDR1 SNHLY, CDR2 FYNNEI. The CDR3 is 13 amino acids. V dropped 7 bases and J dropped 3 bases, with 10 bases sitting between them. The CDR3 nucleotides are TGTGCCAGCATGGGTTTCGTCAATCAGCCCCAGCATTTT. This codes for CASMGFVNQPQHF.

The genes are TRBV19 and TRBJ1-4, with D uncertain. The CDR3 length is 14 residues. Germline V gene sequence: CDR1 LNHDA, CDR2 SQIVND (reference sequence). Trimming took 7 bases from V and 5 from J, leaving 14 bases between them. The CDR3 bases are TGTGCCAGTACCATAACAGTTGACAATGAAAAACTGTTTTTT. Translating it yields CASTITVDNEKLFF.

The chain joins TRBV25-1 to TRBJ2-7, with a tentative D call TRBD1 (6 bases). V lost 5 bases to trimming and J lost 0 bases, with 14 bases between them. The CDR3 runs 15 residues. Germline CDR1 MGHDK, CDR2 SYGVNS. In DNA form, the CDR3 reads TGTGCCAGCAGTAGGGACAAGCCCCCCTCCTACGAGCAGTACTTC. Amino acid sequence: CASSRDKPPSYEQYF.

Remarks on this clone: This specimen includes other DNA sequences encoding the same CDR3. The rearrangement links TRBV18 to TRBJ1-1; D remains ambiguous. Germline loops: CDR1 KGHSH, CDR2 LQKENI. V was cut by 3 bases and J by 0 bases, with 5 bases left in between. The length of the CDR3 is 13 residues. The CDR3 loop is CASSPDLNTEAFF. Here the CDR3 DNA reads TGTGCCAGCTCACCTGACTTGAACACTGAAGCTTTCTTT. The full variable domain, rest sourced from reference TRBV18 and TRBJ1-1, is NAGVMQNPRHLVRRRGQEARLRCSPMKGHSHVYWYRQLPEEGLKFMVYLQKENIIDESGMPKERFSAEFPKEGPSILRIQQVVRGDSAAYFCASSPDLNTEAFFGQGTRLTVV.